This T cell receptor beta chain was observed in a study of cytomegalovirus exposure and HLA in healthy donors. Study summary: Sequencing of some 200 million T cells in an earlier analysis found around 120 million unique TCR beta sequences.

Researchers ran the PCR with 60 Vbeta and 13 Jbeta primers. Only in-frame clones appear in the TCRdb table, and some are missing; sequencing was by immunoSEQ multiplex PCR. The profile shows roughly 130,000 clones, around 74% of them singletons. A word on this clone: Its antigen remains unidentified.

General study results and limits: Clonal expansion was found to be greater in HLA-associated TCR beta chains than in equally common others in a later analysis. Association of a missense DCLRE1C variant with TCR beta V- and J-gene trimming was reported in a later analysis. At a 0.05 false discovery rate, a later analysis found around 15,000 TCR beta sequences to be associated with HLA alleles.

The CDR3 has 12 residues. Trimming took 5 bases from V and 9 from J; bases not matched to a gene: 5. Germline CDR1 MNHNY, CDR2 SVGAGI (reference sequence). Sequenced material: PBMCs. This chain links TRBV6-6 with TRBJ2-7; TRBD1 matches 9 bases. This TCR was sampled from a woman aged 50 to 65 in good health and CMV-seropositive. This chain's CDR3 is CASSAQGARQYF. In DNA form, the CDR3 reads TGTGCCAGCAGTGCACAGGGGGCGAGGCAGTACTTC.